One and the same sample provided the 15 T cell receptor beta chains below, sequenced in a study of cytomegalovirus exposure and HLA in healthy donors. The primer mix had 60 Vbeta and 13 Jbeta primers. Assay: immunoSEQ multiplex PCR; the TCRdb copy retains only in-frame clones and omits some. The sample table includes 110,000 to 150,000 clones. The sequencing input was PBMCs. The receptors come from a male donor in good health and CMV-seronegative.

V usage is TRBV9 and J usage is TRBJ2-3; 15 bases are shared with TRBD2. CDR3 size: 20 residues. With V trimmed by 0 bases and J by 0 bases, 8 bases remained unmatched. The germline V gene encodes CDR1 SGDLS and CDR2 YYNGEE. The CDR3 DNA follows: TGTGCCAGCAGCGTAGCTACCAAGGGGACTAGCGGGGGGAGCACAGATACGCAGTATTTT. Its protein is CASSVATKGTSGGSTDTQYF.

CDR3 in amino acids: CASSIGQGLSEQYF. The CDR3, as DNA: TGTGCCAGTAGTATAGGTCAGGGGTTAAGCGAGCAGTACTTC. The genes are TRBV19 and TRBJ2-7, with D maybe TRBD1 (6 bases). Germline V lookup: CDR1 LNHDA, CDR2 SQIVND (reference sequence). V dropped 1 base and J dropped 6 bases, with 13 bases sitting between them. CDR3 length equals 14 residues.

The chain employs TRBV30 and TRBJ2-3; D possibly corresponds to TRBD2 (5 bases). Per germline, CDR1 GTSNPN and CDR2 SVGIG (reference sequence). V lost 3 bases, J lost 6 bases, and 16 bases lay in between. This CDR3 region has 14 residues. The CDR3 loop is CAWSFLGGADTQYF. The CDR3 DNA is TGTGCCTGGAGCTTCCTAGGAGGCGCGGATACGCAGTATTTT. The full variable domain, completed using reference TRBV30 and TRBJ2-3, is SQTIHQWPATLVQPVGSPLSLECTVEGTSNPNLYWYRQAAGRGLQLLFYSVGIGQISSEVPQNLSASRPQDRQFILSSKKLLLSDSGFYLCAWSFLGGADTQYFGPGTRLTVL.

This chain uses TRBV6-4 with TRBJ1-1, with D possibly TRBD1 on 5 matching bases. V lost 0 bases and J 10 bases, leaving 15 bases between the germline ends. The CDR3 is 14 residues long. Germline CDR1 MRHNA, CDR2 SNTAGT. CDR3 nucleotide sequence: TGTGCCAGCAGTGACTCTTTCCAAGGGACTAGAGCTTTCTTT. Amino acid sequence: CASSDSFQGTRAFF.

The chain couples TRBV7-9 to TRBJ2-1; D unresolved. The CDR3 totals 13 residues. In germline, CDR1 is SEHNR, CDR2 FQNEAQ (reference sequence). V was trimmed by 1 base and J by 9 bases, leaving 10 bases between them. The CDR3 bases are TGTGCCAGCAGCTTAGGTGGCGGTGGTGAGCAGTTCTTC. Translating it yields CASSLGGGGEQFF.

V gene TRBV7-2 combines with J gene TRBJ1-2; no clear D gene. Trimming removed 0 bases from V and 0 bases from J, with 11 bases in between. The CDR3 sequence is 16 residues long. CDR1 and CDR2 (germline): SGHTA, FQGNSA. CDR3: CASSLAGSLTNYGYTF. The CDR3 DNA reads as TGTGCCAGCAGCTTAGCGGGCAGCTTGACTAACTATGGCTACACCTTC.

This rearrangement joins TRBV15 to TRBJ1-1; no definite D call. The CDR3 extends over 14 amino acids. Per the germline V gene, CDR1 is LNHNV and CDR2 is YYDKDF (reference sequence). Trimming took 0 bases from V and 5 from J, leaving 10 bases between them. CDR3 nucleotide sequence: TGTGCCACCAGCAGAGAGAGAGGAAGGACTGAAGCTTTCTTT. Protein product: CATSRERGRTEAFF.

The chain joins TRBV30 to TRBJ1-6; 8 bases align to TRBD1. Trimming took 8 bases from V and 12 from J; bases not matched to a gene: 9. This CDR3 region has 12 residues. The germline V gene encodes CDR1 GTSNPN and CDR2 SVGIG (reference sequence). CDR3 in amino acids: CALTTGEIPLHF. The CDR3 DNA sequence: TGTGCCCTCACGACAGGGGAAATACCCCTCCACTTT.

This sequence joins TRBV25-1 and TRBJ2-5; unclear D gene. V lost 10 bases to trimming and J lost 4 bases, with 10 bases between them. Germline CDR1 MGHDK, CDR2 SYGVNS. The CDR3 sequence is 11 residues long. The CDR3 DNA reads TGTGCCACCTCTTCAGGAGAGACCCAGTACTTC. It translates to CATSSGETQYF.

The chain recombines TRBV29-1 with TRBJ2-3; 7 bases line up with TRBD2. Losses at the gene ends were 7 bases for V and 2 bases for J; bases not matched to a gene: 6. Looked up from germline, CDR1 is SQVTM and CDR2 is ANQGSEA. The CDR3 is 13 amino acids. Here the CDR3 reads CSAPGGFTDTQYF. The CDR3 coding sequence is TGCAGCGCCCCGGGGGGTTTCACAGATACGCAGTATTTT.

This chain joins TRBV5-6 and TRBJ2-7, with TRBD1 as a possible D gene (5 bases). Germline V CDR1 and CDR2: SGHDT, YYEEEE. With 5 bases removed from V and 0 bases from J, the gap between germline ends came to 12 bases. The CDR3 runs 14 residues. DNA for the CDR3: TGTGCCAGCAGACTCAGGGTGAGCTCCTACGAGCAGTACTTC. Its protein product is CASRLRVSSYEQYF.

V usage is TRBV28 and J usage is TRBJ1-5; TRBD1 matches at 7 bases. The CDR3 has 14 amino acids. CDR1 is MDHEN and CDR2 is SYDVKM in the germline V gene. Germline trimming cut 5 bases from V and 5 bases from J; bases unmatched to any gene: 6. CDR3 nucleotides: TGTGCCAGCAGTAAAGACAGGGACTATCAGCCCCAGCATTTT. Protein: CASSKDRDYQPQHF.

The genes are TRBV1 and TRBJ2-1; the table's D call of TRBD2 was not tested on the DNA. TRBV1 is a pseudogene. The CDR3 extends over 16 amino acids. The CDR3 reads CTSLNPSILVYNEQFF. CDR3 bases: TGCACCAGCCTAAATCCTAGCATTCTAGTGTACAATGAGCAGTTCTTC.

CDR3 amino acids: CASSLDDLGRRTNGYTF. As DNA, the CDR3 is TGCGCCAGCAGCTTGGACGATCTTGGACGGCGGACAAATGGCTACACCTTC. The V and J genes are TRBV5-1 and TRBJ1-2, with D tentatively TRBD1 (5 bases). The CDR3 runs to 17 residues. The V end was cut by 0 bases, the J end by 6 bases, with 21 bases between. Germline V CDR1 and CDR2: SGHRS, YFSETQ. Combining the CDR3 with reference TRBV5-1 and TRBJ1-2 gives the whole variable domain KAGVTQTPRYLIKTRGQQVTLSCSPISGHRSVSWYQQTPGQGLQFLFEYFSETQRNKGNFPGRFSGRQFSNSRSEMNVSTLELGDSALYLCASSLDDLGRRTNGYTFGSGTRLTVV.

V gene TRBV29-1 combines with J gene TRBJ2-5; the match to TRBD2 covers 10 bases. Germline V CDR1 and CDR2: SQVTM, ANQGSEA. CDR3 length: 14 residues. V lost 7 bases and J lost 4; bases outside the gene matches: 9. Here the CDR3 reads CSARGSSGGETQYF. In DNA form, the CDR3 reads TGCAGCGCCAGAGGGTCTAGCGGGGGAGAGACCCAGTACTTC.